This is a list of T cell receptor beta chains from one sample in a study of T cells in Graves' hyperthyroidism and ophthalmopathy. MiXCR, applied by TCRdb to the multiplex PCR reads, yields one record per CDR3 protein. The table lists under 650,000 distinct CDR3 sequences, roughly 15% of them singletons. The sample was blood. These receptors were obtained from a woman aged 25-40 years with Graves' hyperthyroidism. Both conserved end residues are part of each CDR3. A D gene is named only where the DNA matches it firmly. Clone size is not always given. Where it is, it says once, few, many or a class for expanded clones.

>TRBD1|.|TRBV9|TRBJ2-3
CASSVEQGDTQYF
TGTGCCAGCAGCGTAGAACAGGGGGATACGCAGTATTTT
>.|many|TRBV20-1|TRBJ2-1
CSAYRSYNEQFF
TGCAGTGCCTACCGCTCCTACAATGAGCAGTTCTTC
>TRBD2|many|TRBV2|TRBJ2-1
CASILSGTANEQFF
TGTGCCAGCATCTTGAGCGGGACGGCCAATGAGCAGTTCTTC
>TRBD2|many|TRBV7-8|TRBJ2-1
CASSLAASGRAGYNEQFF
TGTGCCAGCAGCTTAGCGGCTAGCGGGAGGGCCGGCTACAATGAGCAGTTCTTC
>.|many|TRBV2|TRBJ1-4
CASSARLGDEKLFF
TGTGCCAGCAGTGCTCGCTTGGGAGATGAAAAACTGTTTTTT
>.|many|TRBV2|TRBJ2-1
CASTRTVNEQFF
TGTGCCAGCACCCGGACTGTCAATGAGCAGTTCTTC
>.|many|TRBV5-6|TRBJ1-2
CASSFGGANYGYTF
TGTGCCAGCAGCTTTGGGGGAGCTAACTATGGCTACACCTTC
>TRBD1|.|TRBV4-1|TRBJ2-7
CASSKTGSEQYF
TGCGCCAGCAGCAAGACAGGGTCCGAGCAGTACTTC
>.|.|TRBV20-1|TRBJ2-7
CSAREPKNPASPYEQYF
TGCAGTGCTAGAGAACCCAAAAACCCAGCGAGCCCCTACGAGCAGTACTTC
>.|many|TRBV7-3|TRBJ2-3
CASNLYRSTDTQYF
TGTGCCAGCAACTTATACAGAAGCACAGATACGCAGTATTTT